The T cell receptor (beta chain) under discussion was sequenced for a study of response to subunit inactivated influenza vaccine. Study-wide results and limits: Only a handful of new T cells, the authors suggested, are recruited with each seasonal influenza vaccination.

In TCRdb, the RT-PCR reads were re-called with MiXCR into one record per CDR3 protein. The sample holds roughly 650,000 distinct CDR3 sequences, more than 15% seen once. V lost 4 bases, J lost 0 bases, and 12 bases lay in between. The germline V gene encodes CDR1 SGHRS and CDR2 YFSETQ. The CDR3 is made up of 15 amino acids. In the case of this clonotype: The antigen is unknown.

The source of this sequence is a man between 50 and 59 years old who received an inactivated influenza vaccine. Sequencing was performed on PBMCs from blood, taken 11 to 12 days after vaccination. The V gene is TRBV5-1, the J gene TRBJ2-3; the D is unclear. CDR3 in DNA: TGCGCCAGCAGCCCAACCGACCGCAGCACAGATACGCAGTATTTT. Translating gives CASSPTDRSTDTQYF.